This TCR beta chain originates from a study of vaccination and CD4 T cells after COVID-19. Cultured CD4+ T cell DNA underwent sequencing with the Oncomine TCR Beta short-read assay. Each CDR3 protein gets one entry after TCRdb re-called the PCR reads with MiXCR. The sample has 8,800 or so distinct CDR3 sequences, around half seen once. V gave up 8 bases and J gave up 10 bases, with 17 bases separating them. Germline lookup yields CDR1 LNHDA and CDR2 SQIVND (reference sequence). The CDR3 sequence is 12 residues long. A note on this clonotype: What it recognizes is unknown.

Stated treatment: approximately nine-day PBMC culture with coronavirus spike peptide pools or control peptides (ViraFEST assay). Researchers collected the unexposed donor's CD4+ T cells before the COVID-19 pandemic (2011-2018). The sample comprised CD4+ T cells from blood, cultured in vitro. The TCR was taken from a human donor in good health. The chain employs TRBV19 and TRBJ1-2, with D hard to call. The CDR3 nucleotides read TGTGCCAGTGCCGTTTTGGAGGGTCACTACACCTTC. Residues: CASAVLEGHYTF.